This T cell receptor (beta chain) stems from a study of tumor-infiltrating lymphocytes in primary liver carcinoma. Study information: Surgical resection was used to treat these primary liver carcinoma patients.

Using a constant-region primer together with ProtoScript II reverse transcriptase, TCR beta cDNA was made from approximately 500 ng of total RNA. What produced the TCR beta libraries was three nested multiplex PCR rounds using slightly modified ARM-PCR. TRBV1-TRBV30 forward primers and a C-beta reverse primer were used in the first two PCR rounds, which each ran for about 10 cycles. TCRdb itself ran the multiplex PCR reads through MiXCR, one entry per CDR3 protein. Counted here are 310,000 or so distinct CDR3 sequences, around three fifths occurring once; the ten biggest clones make up roughly 6%. This clonotype is a singleton in its sample. Its antigen remains unknown. This CDR3 has 13 residues. V was cut by 2 bases and J by 17 bases, with 18 bases left in between. CDR1 and CDR2 (germline): SGHAT, FQNNGV. It was unsorted whole blood that yielded blood RNA, and germline DNA was also extracted. General study findings and limits: The top-250-clone fraction was significantly higher in tumors than in blood (p = 0.039). Tumor-blood pairs (like tumor-adjacent pairs) overlapped less than tumor region pairs did.

The chain carries TRBV11-2 and TRBJ2-2, with a tentative D call TRBD2 (5 bases). The clonotype comes from a man aged 40-49 years with primary liver carcinoma and hepatitis B virus infection. Sample: peripheral blood. The CDR3 protein is CASSLLDIGELFF. CDR3 nucleotide sequence: TGTGCCAGCAGCTTACTAGACATCGGGGAACTATTTTTT.